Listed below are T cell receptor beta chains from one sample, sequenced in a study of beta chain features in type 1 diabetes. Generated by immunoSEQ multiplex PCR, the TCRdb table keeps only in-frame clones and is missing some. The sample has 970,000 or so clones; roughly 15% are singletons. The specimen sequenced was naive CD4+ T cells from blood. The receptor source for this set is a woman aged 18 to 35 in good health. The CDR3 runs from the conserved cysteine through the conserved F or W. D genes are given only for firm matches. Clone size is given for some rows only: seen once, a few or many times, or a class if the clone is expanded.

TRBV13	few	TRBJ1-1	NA	CASSSRARFIAFF	TGTGCCAGCAGCTCGAGGGCGAGGTTCATAGCTTTCTTT
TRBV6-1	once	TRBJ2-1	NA	CASTVTQVSYNEQFF	TGTGCCAGCACGGTGACACAGGTCAGCTACAATGAGCAGTTCTTC
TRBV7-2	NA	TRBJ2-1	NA	CASSLTRDSYNEQFF	TGTGCCAGCAGCCTGACACGCGACTCCTACAATGAGCAGTTCTTC
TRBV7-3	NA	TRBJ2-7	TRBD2	CASKLAGGTYEQYF	TGTGCCAGCAAACTAGCGGGAGGGACCTACGAGCAGTACTTC
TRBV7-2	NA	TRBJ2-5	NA	CASSQVYSLEETQYF	TGTGCCAGCAGCCAAGTGTATAGTCTGGAAGAGACCCAGTACTTC
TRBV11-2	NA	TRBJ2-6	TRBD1	CASSLRQGSGANVLTF	TGTGCCAGCAGCCTTAGACAGGGGTCTGGGGCCAACGTCCTGACTTTC
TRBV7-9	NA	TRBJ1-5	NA	CASSLGGGSNQPQHF	TGTGCCAGCAGCTTAGGGGGGGGCTCAAATCAGCCCCAGCATTTT
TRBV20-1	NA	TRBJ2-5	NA	CSASRRETQYF	TGCAGTGCCAGTAGGAGAGAGACCCAGTACTTC
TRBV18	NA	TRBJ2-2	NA	CASSPWTGGELFF	TGTGCCAGCTCACCATGGACCGGCGGGGAGCTGTTTTTT
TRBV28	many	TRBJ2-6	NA	CASSLAGANVLTF	TGTGCCAGCAGTTTAGCTGGGGCCAACGTCCTGACTTTC
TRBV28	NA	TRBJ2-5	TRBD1	CASSFFRQGETQYF	TGTGCCAGCAGTTTTTTCAGACAGGGAGAGACCCAGTACTTC
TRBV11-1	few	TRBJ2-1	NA	CASSWAAAIYNEQFF	TGTGCCAGCAGCTGGGCGGCAGCGATATACAATGAGCAGTTCTTC
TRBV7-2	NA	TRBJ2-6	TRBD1	CASSLSPTGYSGANVLTF	TGTGCCAGCAGCCTATCCCCGACAGGGTACTCTGGGGCCAACGTCCTGACTTTC
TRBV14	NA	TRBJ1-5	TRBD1	CASSQWTGSGFVGNQPQHF	TGTGCCAGCAGCCAATGGACAGGGTCGGGATTTGTAGGAAATCAGCCCCAGCATTTT
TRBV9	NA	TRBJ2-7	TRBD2	CASSVTVTSGTYEQYF	TGTGCCAGCAGCGTAACAGTTACTAGCGGAACCTACGAGCAGTACTTC
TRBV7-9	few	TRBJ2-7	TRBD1	CASSQRVPGQTYEQYF	TGTGCCAGCAGTCAGAGAGTACCGGGACAGACCTACGAGCAGTACTTC
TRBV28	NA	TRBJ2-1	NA	CASSPRRGQFF	TGTGCCAGCAGCCCCCGCCGGGGGCAGTTCTTC
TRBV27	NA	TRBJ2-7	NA	CASSQPGGVGVHEQYF	TGTGCCAGCAGCCAACCTGGAGGAGTGGGAGTCCACGAGCAGTACTTC
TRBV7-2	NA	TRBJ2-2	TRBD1	CASSPRQGARTGELFF	TGTGCCAGCAGCCCAAGACAGGGGGCGAGGACCGGGGAGCTGTTTTTT
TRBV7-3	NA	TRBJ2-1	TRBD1	CASSQGQGPYNEQFF	TGTGCCAGCAGCCAAGGACAGGGACCCTACAATGAGCAGTTCTTC
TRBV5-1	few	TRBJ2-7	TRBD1	CASSFLGGQGASEQYF	TGCGCCAGCAGCTTTCTTGGGGGACAGGGGGCATCCGAGCAGTACTTC
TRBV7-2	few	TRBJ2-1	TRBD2	CASSPGLAETRQFF	TGTGCCAGCAGCCCCGGACTAGCGGAAACGCGGCAGTTCTTC
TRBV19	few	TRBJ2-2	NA	CASSMLDSETGELFF	TGTGCCAGTAGTATGTTAGACAGCGAAACCGGGGAGCTGTTTTTT
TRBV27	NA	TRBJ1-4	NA	CASSLPAGEKLFF	TGTGCCAGCAGTTTACCTGCGGGTGAAAAACTGTTTTTT
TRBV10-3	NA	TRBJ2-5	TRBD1	CAISRDRAQETQYF	TGTGCCATCAGTCGGGACAGGGCTCAAGAGACCCAGTACTTC
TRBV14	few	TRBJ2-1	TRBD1	CASSPPTGSSYNEQFF	TGTGCCAGCAGCCCCCCGACAGGGAGCTCCTACAATGAGCAGTTCTTC
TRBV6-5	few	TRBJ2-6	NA	CASSSTSSGANVLTF	TGTGCCAGCAGTTCCACCAGCTCTGGGGCCAACGTCCTGACTTTC
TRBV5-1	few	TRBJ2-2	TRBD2	CASSKGLAGAGELFF	TGCGCCAGCAGCAAGGGACTAGCGGGAGCCGGGGAGCTGTTTTTT
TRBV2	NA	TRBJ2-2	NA	CASSAYGGNTGELFF	TGTGCCAGCAGTGCCTACGGAGGAAACACCGGGGAGCTGTTTTTT
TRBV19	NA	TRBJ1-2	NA	CASSAQGYGYTF	TGTGCCAGTAGTGCACAGGGATACGGCTACACCTTC
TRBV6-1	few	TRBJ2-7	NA	CASKGTILYEQYF	TGTGCCAGCAAAGGGACCATCCTCTACGAGCAGTACTTC
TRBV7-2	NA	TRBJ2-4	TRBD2	CASSTILAGVTKNIQYF	TGTGCCAGCAGCACCATACTAGCGGGAGTGACCAAAAACATTCAGTACTTC
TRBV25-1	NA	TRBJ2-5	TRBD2	CASSGLRSGRAGETQYF	TGTGCCAGCAGTGGACTGAGAAGCGGGAGGGCCGGAGAGACCCAGTACTTC
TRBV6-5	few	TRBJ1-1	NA	CASSSPLPNTEAFF	TGTGCCAGCAGTTCGCCGCTGCCAAACACTGAAGCTTTCTTT
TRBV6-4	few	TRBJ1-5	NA	CASSDSRFNQPQHF	TGTGCCAGCAGTGACTCCCGGTTCAATCAGCCCCAGCATTTT
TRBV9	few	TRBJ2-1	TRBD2	CASSVKLAGDSYNEQFF	TGTGCCAGCAGCGTGAAATTGGCGGGAGACTCCTACAATGAGCAGTTCTTC
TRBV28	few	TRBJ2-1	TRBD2	CASLSGTSGTNEQFF	TGTGCCAGTCTCTCGGGGACTAGCGGAACCAATGAGCAGTTCTTC
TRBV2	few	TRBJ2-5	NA	CASSGDYQETQYF	TGTGCCAGCAGTGGGGACTACCAAGAGACCCAGTACTTC
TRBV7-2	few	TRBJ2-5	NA	CASSLVDFQETQYF	TGTGCCAGCAGCTTGGTAGACTTTCAAGAGACCCAGTACTTC
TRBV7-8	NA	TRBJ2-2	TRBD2	CASSLREGLLYTGELFF	TGTGCCAGCAGCTTGCGGGAGGGCCTACTGTACACCGGGGAGCTGTTTTTT
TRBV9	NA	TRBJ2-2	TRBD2	CASSVGSSGLLNTGELFF	TGTGCCAGCAGCGTAGGCTCTAGCGGGCTACTTAACACCGGGGAGCTGTTTTTT
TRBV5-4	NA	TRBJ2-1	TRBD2	CASSLRTSGNEQFF	TGTGCCAGCAGCTTAAGGACTAGCGGCAATGAGCAGTTCTTC
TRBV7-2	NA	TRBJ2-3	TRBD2	CASSLTREGQVRTQYF	TGTGCCAGCAGCTTAACGAGGGAGGGCCAGGTTCGGACGCAGTATTTT
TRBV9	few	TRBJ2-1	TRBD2	CASSLNAGGSYNEQFF	TGTGCCAGCAGCCTTAACGCGGGAGGCTCCTACAATGAGCAGTTCTTC
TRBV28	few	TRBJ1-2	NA	CASSLGSGQKLYGYTF	TGTGCCAGCAGTTTAGGGTCAGGACAAAAGTTGTATGGCTACACCTTC
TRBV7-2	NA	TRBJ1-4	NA	CASSLGGPGEKLFF	TGTGCCAGCAGCTTAGGGGGGCCGGGTGAAAAACTGTTTTTT
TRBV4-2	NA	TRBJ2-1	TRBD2	CASSQFWASGSRGYEQFF	TGTGCCAGCAGCCAATTTTGGGCTAGCGGGAGTCGTGGCTATGAGCAGTTCTTC
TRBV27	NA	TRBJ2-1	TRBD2	CASSRLAGGVEQFF	TGTGCCAGCAGTCGCCTAGCGGGAGGTGTTGAGCAGTTCTTC
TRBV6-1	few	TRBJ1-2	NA	CASRELQGSSYTF	TGTGCCAGCAGAGAGCTACAGGGTAGTAGCTACACCTTC
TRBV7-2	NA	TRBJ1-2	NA	CASSASFHYGYTF	TGTGCCAGCAGCGCCAGTTTCCACTATGGCTACACCTTC
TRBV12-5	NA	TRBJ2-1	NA	CASGLVRDEQFF	TGTGCTAGTGGTTTGGTTCGCGATGAGCAGTTCTTC
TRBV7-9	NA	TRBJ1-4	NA	CASSLRGRVNEKLFF	TGTGCCAGCAGCTTACGGGGCAGGGTAAATGAAAAACTGTTTTTT
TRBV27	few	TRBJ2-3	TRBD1	CASSLSTGGSYSQYF	TGTGCCAGCAGTTTATCGACAGGGGGGTCGTATTCGCAGTATTTT
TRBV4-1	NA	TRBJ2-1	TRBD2	CASSQGTSGRSYNEQFF	TGCGCCAGCAGCCAGGGGACTAGCGGTCGCTCCTACAATGAGCAGTTCTTC
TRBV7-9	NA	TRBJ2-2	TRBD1	CASSPTGGYTGELFF	TGTGCCAGCAGCCCGACAGGGGGATACACCGGGGAGCTGTTTTTT
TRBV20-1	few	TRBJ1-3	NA	CSASRGNTIYF	TGCAGTGCGTCACGTGGAAACACCATATATTTT
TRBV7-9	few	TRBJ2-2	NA	CASSLRRKNTGELFF	TGTGCCAGCAGTTTGAGAAGGAAGAACACCGGGGAGCTGTTTTTT
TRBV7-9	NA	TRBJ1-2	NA	CASSFQASAGGYTF	TGTGCCAGCAGCTTCCAAGCCAGCGCGGGTGGCTACACCTTC
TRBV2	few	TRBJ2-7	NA	CASTSRLSMLEQYF	TGTGCCAGCACTTCGAGACTATCCATGTTAGAGCAGTACTTC
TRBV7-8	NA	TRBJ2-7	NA	CASSLRDFSYEQYF	TGTGCCAGCAGCCTCCGGGACTTCTCCTACGAGCAGTACTTC